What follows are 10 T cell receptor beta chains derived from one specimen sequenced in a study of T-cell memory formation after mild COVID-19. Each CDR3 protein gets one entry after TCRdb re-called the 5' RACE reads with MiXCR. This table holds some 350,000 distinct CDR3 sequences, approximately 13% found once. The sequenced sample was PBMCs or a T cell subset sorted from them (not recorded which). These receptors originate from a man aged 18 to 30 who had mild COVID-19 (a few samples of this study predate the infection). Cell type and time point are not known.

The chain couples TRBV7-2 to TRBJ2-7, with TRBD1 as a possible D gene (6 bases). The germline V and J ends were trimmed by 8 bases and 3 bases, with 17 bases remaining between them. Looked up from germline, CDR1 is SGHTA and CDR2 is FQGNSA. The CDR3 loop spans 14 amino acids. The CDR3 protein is CASGPGTPVYEQYV. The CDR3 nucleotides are TGTGCCAGCGGCCCCGGGACACCTGTCTACGAGCAGTACGTC.

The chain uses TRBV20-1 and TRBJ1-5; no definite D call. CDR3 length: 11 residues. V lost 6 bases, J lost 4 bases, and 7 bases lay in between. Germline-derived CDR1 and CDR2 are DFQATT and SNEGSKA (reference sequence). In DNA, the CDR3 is TGCAGTGCGGGCAAGAATCAGCCCCAGCATTTT. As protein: CSAGKNQPQHF.

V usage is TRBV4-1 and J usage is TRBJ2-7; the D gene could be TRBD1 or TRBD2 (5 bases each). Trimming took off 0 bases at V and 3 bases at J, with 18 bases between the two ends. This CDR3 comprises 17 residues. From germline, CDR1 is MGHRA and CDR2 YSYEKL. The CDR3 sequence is CASSQDWGRLPYYEQYF. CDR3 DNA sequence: TGCGCCAGCAGCCAAGATTGGGGGAGACTCCCTTACTACGAGCAGTACTTC.

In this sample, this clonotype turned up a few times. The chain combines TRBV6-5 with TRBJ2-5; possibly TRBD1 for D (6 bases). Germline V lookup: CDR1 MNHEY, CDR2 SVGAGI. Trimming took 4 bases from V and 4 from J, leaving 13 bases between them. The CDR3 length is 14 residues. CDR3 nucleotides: TGTGCCAGCAGTTTACAGGGCCTTCTAGAGACCCAGTACTTC. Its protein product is CASSLQGLLETQYF.

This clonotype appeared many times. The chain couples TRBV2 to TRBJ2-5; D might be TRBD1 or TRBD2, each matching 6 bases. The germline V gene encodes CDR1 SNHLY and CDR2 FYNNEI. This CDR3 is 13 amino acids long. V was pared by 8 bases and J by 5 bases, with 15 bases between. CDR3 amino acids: CASERGAQETQYF. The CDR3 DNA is TGTGCCAGCGAGAGGGGGGCCCAGGAGACCCAGTACTTC.

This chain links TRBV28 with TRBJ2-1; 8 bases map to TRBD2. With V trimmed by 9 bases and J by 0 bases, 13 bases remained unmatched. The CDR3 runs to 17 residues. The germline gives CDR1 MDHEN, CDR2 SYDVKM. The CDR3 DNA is TGTGCCAGTCCGCCTGGGCGGGGGGTACGCTCCTACAATGAGCAGTTCTTC. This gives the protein CASPPGRGVRSYNEQFF.

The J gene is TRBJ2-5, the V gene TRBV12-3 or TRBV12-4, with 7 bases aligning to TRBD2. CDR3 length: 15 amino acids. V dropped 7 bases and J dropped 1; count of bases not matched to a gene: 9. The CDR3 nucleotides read TGTGCCAGCACCCCGTATGGGGGGGGCCAAGAGACCCAGTACTTC. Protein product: CASTPYGGGQETQYF.

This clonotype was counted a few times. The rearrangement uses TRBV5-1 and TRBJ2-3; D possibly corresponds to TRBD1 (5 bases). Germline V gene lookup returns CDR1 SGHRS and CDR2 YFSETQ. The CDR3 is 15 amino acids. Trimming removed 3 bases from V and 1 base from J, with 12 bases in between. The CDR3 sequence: CASSSRPQGTDTQYF. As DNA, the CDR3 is TGCGCCAGCAGCTCCCGCCCACAGGGCACAGATACGCAGTATTTT.

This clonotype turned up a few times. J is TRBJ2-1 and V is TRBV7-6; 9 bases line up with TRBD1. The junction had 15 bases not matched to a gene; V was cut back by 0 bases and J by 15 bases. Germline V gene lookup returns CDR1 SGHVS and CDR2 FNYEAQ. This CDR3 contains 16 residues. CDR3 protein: CASSLARRRTGVLLFF. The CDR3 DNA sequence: TGTGCCAGCAGCTTAGCGCGACGTAGGACAGGGGTTTTGTTGTTCTTC.

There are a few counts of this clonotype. The CDR3 nucleotides are TGCGCCAGCAGCTTGGAAGCGGTCTCTGGGGCCAACGTCCTGACTTTC. Translation gives CASSLEAVSGANVLTF. This rearrangement joins TRBV5-1 to TRBJ2-6; weak D call: TRBD2 (5 bases). Trimming left V 0 bases short and J 0 bases short, with 7 bases between. The CDR3 contains 16 residues. The germline V gene encodes CDR1 SGHRS and CDR2 YFSETQ. The whole variable domain, filled in from reference TRBV5-1 and TRBJ2-6, reads KAGVTQTPRYLIKTRGQQVTLSCSPISGHRSVSWYQQTPGQGLQFLFEYFSETQRNKGNFPGRFSGRQFSNSRSEMNVSTLELGDSALYLCASSLEAVSGANVLTFGAGSRLTVL.